This TCR beta chain was identified during a study of CD8 T cells in Susac syndrome. Study-wide results and limits: In its TCR sequencing and HLA analysis, the study acknowledged that the number of individuals was relatively small.

Sequencing of TCR beta, carried out with a high-throughput approach, was applied to CD8+ and CD4+ T cells from the blood. TEMRA cells were FACS-enriched, and CD8+ and CD4+ T cells were isolated negatively. As to this clonotype: The antigen remains unidentified.

Random hexamers were used to reverse transcribe an amount of 0.5 to 1 ug RNA. Amplification of TCR beta CDR3 used immunoSEQ multiplex PCR across 54 Vbeta and 13 Jbeta. TCRdb independently ran MiXCR on the immunoSEQ multiplex PCR reads; one entry per CDR3 protein. The sample holds around 180,000 distinct CDR3 sequences; about 93% are singletons and the top ten take approximately 0.09%. CDR1 is SGHAT, CDR2 FQNNGV, per germline. V was trimmed by 2 bases and J by 1 base, leaving 11 bases between them. The CDR3 is 15 residues long. The genes are TRBV11-2 and TRBJ1-1; tentatively, D is TRBD1 (5 bases). This TCR was sampled from a human donor with multiple sclerosis. Material: CD4+ T cells from PBMCs. Here the CDR3 reads CASSLSRGGNTEAFF. Written as DNA, the CDR3 is TGTGCCAGCAGCTTAAGTAGGGGTGGGAACACTGAAGCTTTCTTT.